What follows is one T cell receptor beta chain and its context. The PCR used 60 Vbeta and 13 Jbeta primers. Here immunoSEQ multiplex PCR was the method, and the copy in TCRdb shows in-frame clones only, minus some. The sample carries about 180,000 clones, around 80% recorded once. Germline trimming cut 0 bases from V and 8 bases from J; bases unmatched to any gene: 16. The CDR3 consists of 18 residues. The germline CDR1 and CDR2 sequences are SGDLS and YYNGEE. This entry is derived from a study of cytomegalovirus exposure and HLA in healthy donors. This sequence originates from a woman aged 25 to 39 in good health and CMV-seronegative. The chain uses TRBV9 and TRBJ2-1; 8 bases fit TRBD1. What was sequenced was PBMCs. CDR3 nucleotides: TGTGCCAGCAGCGTAGCAGCGACAGGGGTTTGGGTTATCCATGAGCAGTTCTTC. Translated, it gives CASSVAATGVWVIHEQFF.